The clone carrying this T cell receptor beta chain was detected ten times or more. Its antigen is undetermined. The record originates from a study of T cells in Graves' hyperthyroidism and ophthalmopathy. Findings and caveats of the study: The blood repertoire included most of the expanded thyroid clonotypes above 0.001.

V was clipped by 5 bases and J by 7 bases; unmatched bases: 12. The CDR3 is 16 amino acids. The investigators amplified TCR beta CDR3 regions from RNA transcripts. TCR CDR3 underwent first-round RT-PCR with the HTBI primer set. One entry per CDR3 protein, called by TCRdb with MiXCR from the multiplex PCR reads. The sample includes 550,000 to 600,000 distinct CDR3 sequences, approximately 14% of them seen just once. Diagnosing involved the use of clinical symptoms, serum thyroxine and TRAb, thyroid ultrasound and orbital computed tomography. Sequencing was carried out using blood. The rearrangement links TRBV12-3 or TRBV12-4 to TRBJ1-2, with TRBD1 matching 11 bases. This clonotype was sampled from a woman under 30 with Graves' ophthalmopathy. In DNA, the CDR3 is TGTGCCAGCAGTAGGACAGGGGGCGGGGGAATCGGTGGCTACACCTTC. It yields the protein CASSRTGGGGIGGYTF.